This T cell receptor (beta chain) was sequenced in a study of control samples from healthy donors and cancer patients. Germline values: CDR1 MNHEY, CDR2 SVGAGI. V shed 0 bases and J 5 bases; nucleotides not matched to a gene: 0. The CDR3 has 14 amino acids. Using immunoSEQ multiplex PCR, the repertoire was profiled, and TCRdb retains in-frame clones only, with some absent. The data hold roughly 89,000 clones, with 90% to 95% observed a single time. This sequence joins TRBV6-5 and TRBJ2-2; 7 bases are shared with TRBD2. This receptor was obtained from a man aged 45-65 years in good health. Material: blood. The CDR3 DNA reads TGTGCCAGCAGTTACTCCGGGGGGACCGGGGAGCTGTTTTTT. Its translation: CASSYSGGTGELFF.